Sequencing of this T cell receptor (beta chain) was carried out in a study of early T cells in non-severe SARS-CoV-2 infection. Turning to the study itself: RNA in bulk from unsorted whole blood was sequenced, and chains were unpaired. Findings and caveats of the study: Reliance on VDJdb matching favored anti-spike CD8 responses; private and CD4 specificities were missed.

The length of the CDR3 is 18 residues. The V gene's germline CDR1 is SGDLS and CDR2 YYNGEE. J gave up 3 bases and V 5 bases, and 11 bases lay outside the gene matches. Details on this clonotype: What it binds is unknown.

Individual cDNA molecules each received unique molecular identifiers attached to them. TCRdb reprocessed the 5' RACE reads with MiXCR, giving one entry per CDR3 protein. The sample lists tens of thousands of distinct CDR3 sequences, around 12% seen once, with around 1.4% in the top ten. The chain joins TRBV9 to TRBJ2-3, with 14 positions matching TRBD2. This receptor was taken from an adult who was a healthcare worker with PCR-confirmed SARS-CoV-2 infection or an uninfected control (not recorded which). The sample in question was whole blood, obtained at baseline. The CDR3 sequence is CASSSLGLAGGTTDTQYF. The CDR3 DNA reads TGTGCCAGCAGTTCCCTCGGACTAGCGGGGGGAACTACAGATACGCAGTATTTT. The variable domain in full, with the rest retrieved from reference TRBV9 and TRBJ2-3, is DSGVTQTPKHLITATGQRVTLRCSPRSGDLSVYWYQQSLDQGLQFLIQYYNGEERAKGNILERFSAQQFPDLHSELNLSSLELGDSALYFCASSSLGLAGGTTDTQYFGPGTRLTVL.